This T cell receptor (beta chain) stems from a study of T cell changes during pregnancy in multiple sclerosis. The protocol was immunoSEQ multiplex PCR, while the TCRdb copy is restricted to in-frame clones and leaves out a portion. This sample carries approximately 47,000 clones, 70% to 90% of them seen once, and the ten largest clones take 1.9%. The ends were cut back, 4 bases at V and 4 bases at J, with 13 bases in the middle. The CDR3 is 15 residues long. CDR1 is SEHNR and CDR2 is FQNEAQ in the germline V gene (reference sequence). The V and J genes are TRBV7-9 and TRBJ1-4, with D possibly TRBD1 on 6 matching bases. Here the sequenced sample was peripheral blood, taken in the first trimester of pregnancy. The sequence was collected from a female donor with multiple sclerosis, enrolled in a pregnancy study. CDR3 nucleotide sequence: TGTGCCAGCAGCTCTCGGGGGGCGGATAATGAAAAACTGTTTTTT. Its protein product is CASSSRGADNEKLFF. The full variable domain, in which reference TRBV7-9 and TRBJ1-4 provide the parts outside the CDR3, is DTGVSQNPRHKITKRGQNVTFRCDPISEHNRLYWYRQTLGQGPEFLTYFQNEAQLEKSRLLSDRFSAERPKGSFSTLEIQRTEQGDSAMYLCASSSRGADNEKLFFGSGTQLSVL.